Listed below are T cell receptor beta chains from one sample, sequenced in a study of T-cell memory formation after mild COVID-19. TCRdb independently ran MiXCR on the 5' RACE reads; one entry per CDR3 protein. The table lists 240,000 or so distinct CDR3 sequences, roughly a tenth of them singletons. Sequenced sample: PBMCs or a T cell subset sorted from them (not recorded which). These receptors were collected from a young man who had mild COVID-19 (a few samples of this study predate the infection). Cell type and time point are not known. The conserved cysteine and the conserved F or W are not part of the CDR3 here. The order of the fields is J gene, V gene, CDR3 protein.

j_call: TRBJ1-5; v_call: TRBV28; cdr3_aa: ASSLTGPSNQPQH
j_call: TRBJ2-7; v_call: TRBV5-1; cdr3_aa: ASSLVIGTDEQY
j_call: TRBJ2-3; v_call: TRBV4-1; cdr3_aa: ASSPTGRVADTQY
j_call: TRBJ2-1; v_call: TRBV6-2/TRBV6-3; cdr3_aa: ASNPGLAKYNEQF
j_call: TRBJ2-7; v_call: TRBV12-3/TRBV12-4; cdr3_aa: ASSLDGSYEQY
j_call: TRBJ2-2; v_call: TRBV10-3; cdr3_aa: AINRGQLTGELF
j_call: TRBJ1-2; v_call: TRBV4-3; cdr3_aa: ASSQGAQGWGGYT
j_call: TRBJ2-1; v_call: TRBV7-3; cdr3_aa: ASSLETGGYEQF
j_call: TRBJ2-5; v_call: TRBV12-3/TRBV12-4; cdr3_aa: ASSLIGGETQY
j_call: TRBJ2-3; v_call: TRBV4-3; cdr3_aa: ASSQVGTGINTQY
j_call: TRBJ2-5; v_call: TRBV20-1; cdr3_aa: SARRGSVSLETQY
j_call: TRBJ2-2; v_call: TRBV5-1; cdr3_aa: ASSPEQKSNTGELF
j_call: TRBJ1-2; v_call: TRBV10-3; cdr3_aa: ATRQGPYGYT
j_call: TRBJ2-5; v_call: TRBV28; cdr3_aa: ASIGVETQY
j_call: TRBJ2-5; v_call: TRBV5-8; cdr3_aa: ASSGRAQY
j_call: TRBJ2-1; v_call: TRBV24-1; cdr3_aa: ATSMGTGWNNEQF
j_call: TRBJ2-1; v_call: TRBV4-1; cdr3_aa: ASSQDRSTEQF
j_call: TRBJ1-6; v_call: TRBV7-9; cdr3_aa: ASSILGQEFH
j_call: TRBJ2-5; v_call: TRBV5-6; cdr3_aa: ASSLDEEETQY
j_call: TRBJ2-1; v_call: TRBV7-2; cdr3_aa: ASSWVGSSYNEQF
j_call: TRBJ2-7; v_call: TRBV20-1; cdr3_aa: SASYSSAQGGDEQY
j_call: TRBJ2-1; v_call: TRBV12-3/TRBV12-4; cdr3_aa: ASSRDRGANEQF
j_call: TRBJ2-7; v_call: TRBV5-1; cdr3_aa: ASRGLGDEQY
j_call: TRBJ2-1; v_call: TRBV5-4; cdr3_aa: ASTQGGRVEQF
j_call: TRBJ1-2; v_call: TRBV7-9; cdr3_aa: ASHGTGGIGGYT
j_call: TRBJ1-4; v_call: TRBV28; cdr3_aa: ATQGANEKLF
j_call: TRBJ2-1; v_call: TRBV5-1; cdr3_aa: ASSLGGPSLYNEQF
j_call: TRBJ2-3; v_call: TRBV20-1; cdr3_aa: SAGSGTSGGDTQY
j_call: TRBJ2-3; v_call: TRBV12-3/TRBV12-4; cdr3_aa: ASSTPPDTQY
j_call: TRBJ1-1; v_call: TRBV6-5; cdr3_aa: ASSYSPGPLKATEAF
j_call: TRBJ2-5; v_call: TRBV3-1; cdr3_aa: ASSPLGPGRETQY
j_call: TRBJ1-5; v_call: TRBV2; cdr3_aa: ASRRDSNQPQH
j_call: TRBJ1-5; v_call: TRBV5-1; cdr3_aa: ASSLEGIDQPQH
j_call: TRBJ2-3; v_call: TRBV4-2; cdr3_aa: ASTLGSGGADTQY
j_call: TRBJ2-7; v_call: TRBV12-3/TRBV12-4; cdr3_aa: ASSNRDRFLWEQY
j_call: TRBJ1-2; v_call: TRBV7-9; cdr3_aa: ASSRQESYGYT
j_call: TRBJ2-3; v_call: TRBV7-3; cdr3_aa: ASSPISGGMADTQY
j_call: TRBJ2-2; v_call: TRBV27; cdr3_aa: ASMGRLNTGELF